This is a list of T cell receptor beta chains from one sample in a study of blood T cell repertoires in COVID-19. Measured with immunoSEQ multiplex PCR; TCRdb has only the in-frame clones, and not every one. The sample consists of just under 150,000 clones, about 87% of them appearing once. The sequenced sample was peripheral blood. These receptors were obtained from a man aged 50-59 years who had recovered from COVID-19. CDR3s include the opening cysteine and the closing phenylalanine or tryptophan. The order of the fields is J gene, D gene, V gene, clone size, CDR3 DNA, CDR3 protein. The D gene is left open where the match is weak. A row's size may be missing; if present it is once, few, many or a size class.

J: TRBJ2-1
D: TRBD1
V: TRBV5-6
size: NA
DNA: TGTGCCAGCAGCTTGGTGACAGGGACCGATGAGCAGTTCTTC
CDR3: CASSLVTGTDEQFF

J: TRBJ1-1
D: NA
V: TRBV28
size: NA
DNA: TGTGCCAGCAGTTTGGAGAGAATGAACACTGAAGCTTTCTTT
CDR3: CASSLERMNTEAFF

J: TRBJ2-7
D: TRBD1
V: TRBV18
size: NA
DNA: TGTGCCAGCTCAGCGGGACAGGGGTTCGAGCAGTACTTC
CDR3: CASSAGQGFEQYF

J: TRBJ2-7
D: TRBD1
V: TRBV7-9
size: NA
DNA: TGTGCCAGCAGCTTAGCGACAGGGAGCTCCTACGAGCAGTACTTC
CDR3: CASSLATGSSYEQYF

J: TRBJ1-5
D: TRBD1
V: TRBV4-1
size: few
DNA: TGCGCCAGCAGCCACGGGACAGGGATGAATCAGCCCCAGCATTTT
CDR3: CASSHGTGMNQPQHF

J: TRBJ1-2
D: TRBD1
V: TRBV3-1/TRBV3-2
size: NA
DNA: TGTGCCAGCAGCCAAGACGCACTACCTGGGACAGACTATGGCTACACCTTC
CDR3: CASSQDALPGTDYGYTF

J: TRBJ1-2
D: NA
V: TRBV2
size: NA
DNA: TGTGCCAGCCTGGGGGGGGCCGAATACCTCTCCGGCTACACCTTC
CDR3: CASLGGAEYLSGYTF

J: TRBJ2-7
D: NA
V: TRBV7-9
size: NA
DNA: TGTGCCAGCAGCCGGGTCCGCGAGCAGTACTTC
CDR3: CASSRVREQYF

J: TRBJ1-2
D: TRBD1
V: TRBV9
size: NA
DNA: TGTGCCAGCAGCTCACAGGGGGCGAATGGCTACACCTTC
CDR3: CASSSQGANGYTF

J: TRBJ2-7
D: NA
V: TRBV5-5
size: NA
DNA: TGTGCCAGCAGCTTACAGGGTAGCTCCTACGAGCAGTACTTC
CDR3: CASSLQGSSYEQYF

J: TRBJ2-3
D: TRBD1
V: TRBV5-4
size: NA
DNA: TGTGCCAGCAGCCCCGGGACAGGGTCAGATACGCAGTATTTT
CDR3: CASSPGTGSDTQYF

J: TRBJ2-5
D: NA
V: TRBV27
size: few
DNA: TGTGCCAGCCGGACAGAAAACCAAGAGACCCAGTACTTC
CDR3: CASRTENQETQYF

J: TRBJ2-2
D: TRBD1
V: TRBV18
size: NA
DNA: TGTGCCAGCTCACCTAGGGACAGGGGGCCCGCGAACACCGGGGAGCTGTTTTTT
CDR3: CASSPRDRGPANTGELFF

J: TRBJ2-5
D: NA
V: TRBV19
size: NA
DNA: TGTGCCAGTAGTATTTATGGACCGGGGGAGACCCAGTACTTC
CDR3: CASSIYGPGETQYF

J: TRBJ2-7
D: TRBD2
V: TRBV30
size: NA
DNA: TGTGCCTGGAGTGTGGGGAGGGGAGGAATCGAGCAGTACTTC
CDR3: CAWSVGRGGIEQYF

J: TRBJ1-2
D: TRBD1
V: TRBV30
size: NA
DNA: TGTGCCTGGAGTAATACAGGGGGTAACTATGGCTACACCTTC
CDR3: CAWSNTGGNYGYTF

J: TRBJ1-2
D: NA
V: TRBV6-5
size: NA
DNA: TGTGCCAGTCTAGAGGGCGACGGCTATGGCTACACCTTC
CDR3: CASLEGDGYGYTF

J: TRBJ1-5
D: NA
V: TRBV19
size: NA
DNA: TGTGCCAGTAGTCCTAGGACTGACATGGATCAGCCCCAGCATTTT
CDR3: CASSPRTDMDQPQHF

J: TRBJ1-5
D: TRBD1
V: TRBV4-1
size: NA
DNA: TGCGCCAGCAGCCAAGTGTGGGACAGGGGCAATCAGCCCCAGCATTTT
CDR3: CASSQVWDRGNQPQHF

J: TRBJ1-2
D: NA
V: TRBV12-3/TRBV12-4
size: NA
DNA: TGTGCCAGCAGTGAGGATCTTAGGGGCTACACCTTC
CDR3: CASSEDLRGYTF

J: TRBJ2-5
D: TRBD2
V: TRBV5-1
size: NA
DNA: TGCGCCAGCAGCTTGGATCCTAGCGGGGCGCAAGAGACCCAGTACTTC
CDR3: CASSLDPSGAQETQYF

J: TRBJ2-1
D: NA
V: TRBV7-9
size: NA
DNA: TGTGCCAGCAGCCTCCGTGACAATGAGCAGTTCTTC
CDR3: CASSLRDNEQFF

J: TRBJ1-3
D: NA
V: TRBV7-2
size: few
DNA: TGTGCCAGCAGCTTAAATCCGAGAAGCTCTGGAAACACCATATATTTT
CDR3: CASSLNPRSSGNTIYF

J: TRBJ2-5
D: TRBD2
V: TRBV5-4
size: NA
DNA: TGTGCCAGCAGCTTTAGGCTAGCGGGGGGGCGTGAGACCCAGTACTTC
CDR3: CASSFRLAGGRETQYF

J: TRBJ1-5
D: TRBD1
V: TRBV6-5
size: NA
DNA: TGTGCCAGCATGATCCGCAGGGGGAATCAGCCCCAGCATTTT
CDR3: CASMIRRGNQPQHF

J: TRBJ2-1
D: TRBD1
V: TRBV6-6
size: NA
DNA: TGTGCCAGCAGTGGCACAGGGGGTTACAATGAGCAGTTCTTC
CDR3: CASSGTGGYNEQFF

J: TRBJ1-4
D: TRBD1
V: TRBV24-1
size: once
DNA: TGTGCCACCAGTGATCCGGGACAGCCGGGAAGGGAAAAACTGTTTTTT
CDR3: CATSDPGQPGREKLFF

J: TRBJ1-1
D: TRBD1
V: TRBV27
size: NA
DNA: TGTGCCAGCAGTCTCAGACAGGGAGAAGCTTTCTTT
CDR3: CASSLRQGEAFF

J: TRBJ1-1
D: NA
V: TRBV15
size: NA
DNA: TGTGCCACCAGCAGTGACAGTACGAGTACTGAAGCTTTCTTT
CDR3: CATSSDSTSTEAFF

J: TRBJ1-2
D: TRBD1
V: TRBV6-4
size: NA
DNA: TGTGCCAGCAGTGACCGAGGACAGGGTTATGGCTACACCTTC
CDR3: CASSDRGQGYGYTF

J: TRBJ2-7
D: NA
V: TRBV10-3
size: NA
DNA: TGTGCCATCAGTGAACAGGGTCTGAACGAGCAGTACTTC
CDR3: CAISEQGLNEQYF

J: TRBJ1-6
D: NA
V: TRBV7-8
size: NA
DNA: TGTGCCAGCAGGGACAATTATAATTCACCCCTCCACTTT
CDR3: CASRDNYNSPLHF

J: TRBJ1-2
D: TRBD1
V: TRBV27
size: NA
DNA: TGTGCCAGCAGTCCGGGACAGGGGGCAGGGTATGGCTACACCTTC
CDR3: CASSPGQGAGYGYTF

J: TRBJ2-1
D: TRBD2
V: TRBV15
size: once
DNA: TGTGCCACCAGCGGGACGGGGGGTACCCACAATGAGCAGTTCTTC
CDR3: CATSGTGGTHNEQFF

J: TRBJ2-5
D: TRBD2
V: TRBV11-3
size: NA
DNA: TGTGCCAGCAGCCCGCTAGCGGGGGGCCCGAAGCAAGAGACCCAGTACTTC
CDR3: CASSPLAGGPKQETQYF

J: TRBJ2-5
D: TRBD1
V: TRBV7-2
size: NA
DNA: TGTGCCAGCAGTGGTACCGGGACAGGGTTTAGGGAGACCCAGTACTTC
CDR3: CASSGTGTGFRETQYF

J: TRBJ1-1
D: NA
V: TRBV7-9
size: few
DNA: TGTGCCAGCCAGCGGGGCGGGGATGAAGCTTTCTTT
CDR3: CASQRGGDEAFF

J: TRBJ1-1
D: TRBD1
V: TRBV7-3
size: NA
DNA: TGTGCCAGCAGCCCTCAGGGACAGGGGGCTAGCACTGAAGCTTTCTTT
CDR3: CASSPQGQGASTEAFF

J: TRBJ2-1
D: TRBD2
V: TRBV2
size: NA
DNA: TGTGCCAGCAGCTTAGCGGGGGGCGATGAGCAGTTCTTC
CDR3: CASSLAGGDEQFF

J: TRBJ2-1
D: TRBD2
V: TRBV11-2
size: NA
DNA: TGTGCCAGCAGCTTCGTTAGCGGGGGGGCGAATGAGCAGTTCTTC
CDR3: CASSFVSGGANEQFF

J: TRBJ1-2
D: TRBD1
V: TRBV5-1
size: NA
DNA: TGCGCCAGCAGCTCTGGACAGGGGACCTATGGCTACACCTTC
CDR3: CASSSGQGTYGYTF

J: TRBJ2-2
D: NA
V: TRBV4-3
size: NA
DNA: TGCGCCAGCAGCCAAGAACCGGGAAACACCGGGGAGCTGTTTTTT
CDR3: CASSQEPGNTGELFF

J: TRBJ2-3
D: TRBD2
V: TRBV3-1/TRBV3-2
size: NA
DNA: TGTGCCAGCAGCCAAGCGGCGGGGGGGGGAACAGATACGCAGTATTTT
CDR3: CASSQAAGGGTDTQYF

J: TRBJ2-5
D: TRBD2
V: TRBV5-4
size: NA
DNA: TGTGCCAGCAGCTGGACTGCGGGACTAGCGGAAGAGACCCAGTACTTC
CDR3: CASSWTAGLAEETQYF

J: TRBJ2-5
D: NA
V: TRBV5-4
size: NA
DNA: TGTGCCAGCAGCGGATCCGGGTCACTGCAAGAGACCCAGTACTTC
CDR3: CASSGSGSLQETQYF

J: TRBJ1-2
D: TRBD1
V: TRBV4-1
size: NA
DNA: TGCGCCAGCAGCCAAGATTCGGGACAGGGGGCTGGTGGCTACACCTTC
CDR3: CASSQDSGQGAGGYTF

J: TRBJ2-3
D: TRBD2
V: TRBV6-2/TRBV6-3
size: NA
DNA: TGTGCCAGCAGTTACCCGACTAGCGGGGGCGAGACAGATACGCAGTATTTT
CDR3: CASSYPTSGGETDTQYF

J: TRBJ1-4
D: NA
V: TRBV14
size: NA
DNA: TGTGCCAGCAGCCAAGAGAAGGGAGGGAAAAATGAAAAACTGTTTTTT
CDR3: CASSQEKGGKNEKLFF

J: TRBJ1-1
D: NA
V: TRBV10-3
size: NA
DNA: TGTGCCATCAGTGAAACAGGTAACACTGAAGCTTTCTTT
CDR3: CAISETGNTEAFF

J: TRBJ1-1
D: NA
V: TRBV2
size: NA
DNA: TGTGCCAGCAGTGAATACAGGACGAACACTGAAGCTTTCTTT
CDR3: CASSEYRTNTEAFF

J: TRBJ2-1
D: TRBD1
V: TRBV7-2
size: NA
DNA: TGTGCCAGCAGAAGACAGGGTTACAATAGTGAGCAGTTCTTC
CDR3: CASRRQGYNSEQFF

J: TRBJ1-1
D: TRBD1
V: TRBV11-3
size: NA
DNA: TGTGCCAGCAAGGGGGCGAACACTGAAGCTTTCTTT
CDR3: CASKGANTEAFF